These T cell receptor beta chains were read from a single sample in a study of cytomegalovirus exposure and HLA in healthy donors. TCRdb keeps only in-frame clones here, not all; method: immunoSEQ multiplex PCR. The repertoire holds 140,000 to 150,000 clones, over 60% seen once, with 3% in the top ten. Sequenced sample: PBMCs. Every receptor here comes from a man aged 35 to 55 in good health and CMV-seropositive. Each CDR3 is given with its conserved first and last residue.

>TRBV6-6|TRBJ1-1
CASSPPGQGYTEAFF
>TRBV29-1|TRBJ2-7
CSGRQGNSYEQYF
>TRBV27|TRBJ1-5
CASSTTGEYQPQHF
>TRBV4-3|TRBJ1-1
CASSQEGRRMEAFF
>TRBV7-6|TRBJ2-2
CASSLGGILITGELFF
>TRBV19|TRBJ2-2
CASTSGQGVTGELFF
>TRBV2|TRBJ1-1
CASSQGTGAIEAFF
>TRBV6-5|.
CASSYSLAGTYEQYF
>TRBV25-1|TRBJ1-2
CASSGGSFNYGYTF
>TRBV7-7|TRBJ2-1
CASSLGEPGSSYNEQFF
>TRBV19|TRBJ1-2
CASSIHGPNYGYTF
>TRBV6-4|TRBJ1-3
CASERDRGPGNTIYF
>TRBV11-3|TRBJ2-2
CASSKTGANRRTGELFF
>TRBV14|TRBJ2-1
CASSPRIGASGSYNEQFF
>TRBV12-5|TRBJ2-3
CASGSGSSGRTDTQYF
>TRBV5-4|TRBJ2-2
CASSSIGSAGELFF
>TRBV5-6|TRBJ2-4
CASSAGQGNIQYF